Listed here are 19 T cell receptor beta chains from one sample, sequenced in a study of T cell changes during pregnancy in multiple sclerosis. TCRdb's copy holds only in-frame clones and misses some; the assay was immunoSEQ multiplex PCR. The repertoire includes 65,000 to 90,000 clones, over 80% of them detected once, and about 2% sits in the top ten. The sequencing here drew on peripheral blood, taken before pregnancy. The receptors shown here come from a female donor with multiple sclerosis, enrolled in a pregnancy study.

The chain combines TRBV19 with TRBJ2-7; possible D gene TRBD2, 5 bases. There are 14 residues in the CDR3. V was shortened by 3 bases and J by 4 bases, with 13 bases between the two germline ends. CDR1 LNHDA and CDR2 SQIVND come from the germline V gene (reference sequence). This CDR3 is CASSIRGPKYEQYF. CDR3 nucleotide sequence: TGTGCCAGTAGTATCCGAGGGCCGAAGTACGAGCAGTACTTC.

The V and J genes are TRBV28 and TRBJ1-2; possible D gene TRBD1, 6 bases. The germline V gene has CDR1 MDHEN and CDR2 SYDVKM. CDR3 size: 14 residues. Trimming pared 7 bases from V and 7 bases from J, leaving 19 bases between. CDR3: CASNRRGGESGYTF. The CDR3 bases are TGTGCCAGCAACCGTAGGGGGGGCGAGTCTGGCTACACCTTC.

The CDR3 protein is CASSTSGAGGGYTF. The CDR3 nucleotides are TGTGCCAGTAGTACCTCAGGGGCTGGGGGTGGCTACACCTTC. The genes are TRBV19 and TRBJ1-2, with D possibly being TRBD1 (6 bases). Germline CDR1 reads LNHDA; CDR2 reads SQIVND (reference sequence). The CDR3 has 14 amino acids. V lost 4 bases, J lost 7 bases, and 16 bases lay in between. The entire variable domain, with the rest obtained from reference TRBV19 and TRBJ1-2, is as follows: DGGITQSPKYLFRKEGQNVTLSCEQNLNHDAMYWYRQDPGQGLRLIYYSQIVNDFQKGDIAEGYSVSREKKESFPLTVTSAQKNPTAFYLCASSTSGAGGGYTFGSGTRLTVV.

This clone was found once. This chain uses TRBV18 with TRBJ2-5; D call uncertain. Per the germline V gene, CDR1 is KGHSH and CDR2 is LQKENI. The V gene lost 5 bases and the J gene lost 1 base, with 8 bases spanning the gap. This CDR3 is 13 amino acids long. CDR3 DNA: TGTGCCAGCTCATCAGGCATCCAAGAGACCCAGTACTTC. Residues: CASSSGIQETQYF.

This chain connects TRBV10-3 to TRBJ2-1; 7 positions match TRBD2. CDR3 size: 15 residues. After removal of 10 bases from V and 5 bases from J, the junction contained 14 bases not matched to a gene. The V gene's germline CDR1 is ENHRY and CDR2 SYGVKD. The CDR3, as DNA: TGTGCCACCAGGACTAGAAATGATCGTAACAATGAGCAGTTCTTC. Translation: CATRTRNDRNNEQFF.

This chain joins TRBV9 and TRBJ2-1; 9 bases line up with TRBD1. The length of the CDR3 is 18 residues. CDR1 is SGDLS, CDR2 YYNGEE, per germline. V was pared by 2 bases and J by 6 bases, with 15 bases of the junction left unmatched. CDR3 bases: TGTGCCAGCAGCGTGAGTCCCGGGACAGGGTATGGAAGCAATGAGCAGTTCTTC. It is translated as CASSVSPGTGYGSNEQFF.

The gene calls are TRBV15 and TRBJ1-4; 9 positions agree with TRBD1. Trimming cost V 1 base and J 7 bases; bases outside gene matches: 4. The CDR3 loop spans 15 amino acids. Germline V gene sequence: CDR1 LNHNV, CDR2 YYDKDF (reference sequence). The CDR3 here is CATSRVRQGVEKLFF. DNA of the CDR3: TGTGCCACCAGCAGAGTTAGACAGGGGGTTGAAAAACTGTTTTTT.

This chain connects TRBV18 to TRBJ1-1; unclear D gene. This CDR3 has 13 residues. CDR1 KGHSH and CDR2 LQKENI come from the germline V gene. V was clipped by 6 bases and J by 5 bases, with 13 bases between them. In DNA, the CDR3 is TGTGCCAGCTCGCCCGATGGAGGAACTGAAGCTTTCTTT. It translates to CASSPDGGTEAFF.

This CDR3 is CASTPPGGGGYTF. DNA of the CDR3: TGTGCCAGCACTCCGCCGGGGGGCGGTGGCTACACCTTC. This rearrangement joins TRBV6-1 to TRBJ1-2; tentatively, D is TRBD1 (6 bases). There are 13 residues in the CDR3. Germline assignment: CDR1 MNHNS and CDR2 SASEGT. V lost 7 bases and J lost 7, with 16 bases in between.

The chain recombines TRBV13 with TRBJ2-7; possibly TRBD2 for D (6 bases). Trimming removed 1 base at V and 5 bases at J, with 18 bases between. The CDR3 spans 16 residues. Germline V lookup: CDR1 PRHDT, CDR2 FYEKMQ (reference sequence). CDR3 loop: CASSLVGSGGRDEQYF. The CDR3, as DNA: TGTGCCAGCAGCTTAGTGGGCTCCGGGGGTCGGGACGAGCAGTACTTC. Together with reference TRBV13 and TRBJ2-7, the CDR3 gives the full variable domain: AAGVIQSPRHLIKEKRETATLKCYPIPRHDTVYWYQQGPGQDPQFLISFYEKMQSDKGSIPDRFSAQQFSDYHSELNMSSLELGDSALYFCASSLVGSGGRDEQYFGPGTRLTVT.

The chain carries TRBV25-1 and TRBJ2-5, with TRBD2 as a possible D gene (7 bases). Germline CDR1 and CDR2: MGHDK and SYGVNS. Deletions cut 5 bases from V and 3 bases from J, with 16 bases between. This CDR3 has 15 residues. CDR3 region: CASSRGGAGKETQYF. The CDR3 coding sequence is TGTGCCAGCAGTAGGGGGGGGGCAGGGAAAGAGACCCAGTACTTC.

The rearrangement links TRBV6-6 to TRBJ1-5, with TRBD1 matching 7 bases. Looked up from germline, CDR1 is MNHNY and CDR2 is SVGAGI (reference sequence). The CDR3 has 16 residues. Unmatched junction bases numbered 12, after V lost 8 bases and J lost 2 bases. CDR3 amino acids: CASENPDRAGNQPQHF. In DNA form, the CDR3 reads TGTGCCAGCGAAAATCCAGACAGGGCGGGCAATCAGCCCCAGCATTTT.

V and J are TRBV7-9 and TRBJ2-1; possible D gene TRBD2, 6 bases. CDR1 and CDR2 (germline): SEHNR, FQNEAQ (reference sequence). V lost 2 bases and J 7 bases, leaving 21 bases between the germline ends. The CDR3 loop spans 17 amino acids. CDR3 residues: CASSLQFAGRRGNEQFF. CDR3 nucleotide sequence: TGTGCCAGCAGCTTACAGTTTGCGGGGAGACGGGGGAATGAGCAGTTCTTC.

This rearrangement joins TRBV9 to TRBJ2-7; 10 bases align to TRBD2. The CDR3 has 15 amino acids. Germline V lookup: CDR1 SGDLS, CDR2 YYNGEE. V trimming: 5 bases; J trimming: 2 bases; junction bases outside the gene matches: 7. The CDR3 region has the DNA TGTGCCAGCAGTCCTACAGCGGGAGGGACCTACGAGCAGTACTTC. This translates into CASSPTAGGTYEQYF.

The V and J genes are TRBV27 and TRBJ2-3, with 8 bases identical to TRBD2. The V gene's germline CDR1 is MNHEY and CDR2 SMNVEV (reference sequence). This CDR3 spans 13 amino acids. The ends lost 2 bases at V and 5 bases at J; junction bases unmatched: 0. The CDR3 region is CASSLREGDTQYF. CDR3 nucleotide sequence: TGTGCCAGCAGTTTACGGGAGGGAGATACGCAGTATTTT.

The chain carries TRBV28 and TRBJ2-2, with TRBD2 as a possible D gene (5 bases). The length of the CDR3 is 17 residues. The ends were cut back, 3 bases at V and 6 bases at J, with 20 bases in the middle. In germline, CDR1 is MDHEN, CDR2 SYDVKM. CDR3 in amino acids: CASSFIVVGKWPGELFF. DNA of the CDR3: TGTGCCAGCAGTTTCATTGTCGTCGGGAAATGGCCCGGGGAGCTGTTTTTT.

The CDR3 loop reads CASSPGTTHTGELFF. The CDR3 coding sequence is TGTGCCAGCAGTCCCGGGACTACCCACACCGGGGAGCTGTTTTTT. This chain connects TRBV6-4 to TRBJ2-2; 7 bases fit TRBD2. The CDR3 is made up of 15 amino acids. The V and J ends lost 5 bases and 3 bases, in that order; junction bases with no gene match: 6. Germline loops: CDR1 MRHNA, CDR2 SNTAGT.

The count of this clone is one. This chain links TRBV19 with TRBJ1-4; possible D gene TRBD1, 5 bases. CDR1 is LNHDA and CDR2 is SQIVND in the germline V gene (reference sequence). V gave up 6 bases and J gave up 8 bases, with 16 bases separating them. The CDR3 sequence is 14 residues long. The CDR3 region is CASRRPGLGEKLFF. Here the CDR3 DNA reads TGTGCCAGTAGGAGGCCAGGGCTCGGAGAAAAACTGTTTTTT.

The rearrangement joins TRBV19 to TRBJ2-1; TRBD1 matches at 8 bases. The length of the CDR3 is 16 residues. Germline V gene sequence: CDR1 LNHDA, CDR2 SQIVND (reference sequence). V trimming: 3 bases; J trimming: 1 base; junction bases outside the gene matches: 5. CDR3 sequence reads: CASSIPQGASYNEQFF. For the CDR3, the DNA is TGTGCCAGTAGTATCCCCCAGGGGGCTTCCTACAATGAGCAGTTCTTC. The full variable domain, its missing parts supplied by reference TRBV19 and TRBJ2-1, is DGGITQSPKYLFRKEGQNVTLSCEQNLNHDAMYWYRQDPGQGLRLIYYSQIVNDFQKGDIAEGYSVSREKKESFPLTVTSAQKNPTAFYLCASSIPQGASYNEQFFGPGTRLTVL.